The clone carrying this T cell receptor (beta chain) was recorded at least ten times. Its antigen is still unknown. This entry comes from a study of T-cell reconstitution after alpha-beta-depleted transplantation in children. Unique molecular identifiers were incorporated into the prepared TCRbeta library. Each CDR3 protein gets one entry after TCRdb re-called the PCR reads with MiXCR. The sample carries around 110,000 distinct CDR3 sequences, around 10% recorded once. Regarding the study as a whole: Alpha-beta T cells present about two months after transplant were reported to originate from several hundred expanded graft clones. Diversity of TCRbeta at day 60 was high in some patients, arising from surviving recipient T cells and thymic progenitors. By one year post-transplant, T-cell counts and diversity largely arose from T cells that were newly produced.

Sequencing used PBMCs, obtained before TCRalphabeta/CD19-depleted stem cell transplant. This TCR derives from a boy younger than 10 with acute lymphoblastic leukemia, due to receive a stem cell transplant.

This CDR3 reads CASSFGLDGGDTQYF. As DNA, the CDR3 is TGCGCCAGCAGCTTCGGGCTAGACGGGGGAGATACGCAGTATTTT. The chain recombines TRBV5-1 with TRBJ2-3, with a tentative D call TRBD2 (6 bases). Germline CDR1 and CDR2: SGHRS and YFSETQ. This CDR3 has 15 residues. Trimming took off 2 bases at V and 5 bases at J, with 15 bases between the two ends.